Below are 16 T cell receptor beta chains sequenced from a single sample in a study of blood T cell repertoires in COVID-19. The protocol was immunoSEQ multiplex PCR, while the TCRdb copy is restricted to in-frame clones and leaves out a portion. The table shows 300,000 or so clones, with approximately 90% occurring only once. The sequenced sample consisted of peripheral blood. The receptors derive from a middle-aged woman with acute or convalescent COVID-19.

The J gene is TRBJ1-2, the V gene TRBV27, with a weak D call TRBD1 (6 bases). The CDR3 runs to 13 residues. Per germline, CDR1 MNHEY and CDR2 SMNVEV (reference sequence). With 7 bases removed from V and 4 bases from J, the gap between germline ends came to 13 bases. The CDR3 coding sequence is TGTGCCAGCAAAAGGGGGATCGGCTATGGCTACACCTTC. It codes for CASKRGIGYGYTF.

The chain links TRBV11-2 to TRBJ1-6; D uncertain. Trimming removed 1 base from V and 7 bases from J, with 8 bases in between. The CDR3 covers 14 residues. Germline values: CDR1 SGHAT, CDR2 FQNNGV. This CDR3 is CASSLARWNSPLHF. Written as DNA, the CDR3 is TGTGCCAGCAGCTTAGCCAGGTGGAATTCACCCCTCCACTTT.

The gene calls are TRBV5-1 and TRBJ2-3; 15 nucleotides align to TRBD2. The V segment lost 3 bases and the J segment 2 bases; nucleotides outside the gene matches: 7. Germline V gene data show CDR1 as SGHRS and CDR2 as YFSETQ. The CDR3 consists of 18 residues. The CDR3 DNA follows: TGCGCCAGCAGCTGGACTAGCGGGGGGGCCGTGTACACAGATACGCAGTATTTT. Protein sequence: CASSWTSGGAVYTDTQYF.

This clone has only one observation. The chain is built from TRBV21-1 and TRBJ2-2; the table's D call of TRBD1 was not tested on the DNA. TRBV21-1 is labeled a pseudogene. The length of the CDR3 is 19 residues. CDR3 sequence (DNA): TGTGCCAGCAGCAAACCCCGGGGACAGGGGCCATCGAACACCGGGGAGCTGTTTTTT. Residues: CASSKPRGQGPSNTGELFF.

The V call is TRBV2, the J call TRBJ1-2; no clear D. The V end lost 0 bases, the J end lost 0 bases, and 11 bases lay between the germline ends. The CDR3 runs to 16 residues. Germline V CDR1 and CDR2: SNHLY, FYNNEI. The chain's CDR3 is CASSEALLLSNYGYTF. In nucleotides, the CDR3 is TGTGCCAGCAGTGAAGCTCTACTCCTTTCTAACTATGGCTACACCTTC. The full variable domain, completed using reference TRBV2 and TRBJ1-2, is EPEVTQTPSHQVTQMGQEVILRCVPISNHLYFYWYRQILGQKVEFLVSFYNNEISEKSEIFDDQFSVERPDGSNFTLKIRSTKLEDSAMYFCASSEALLLSNYGYTFGSGTRLTVV.

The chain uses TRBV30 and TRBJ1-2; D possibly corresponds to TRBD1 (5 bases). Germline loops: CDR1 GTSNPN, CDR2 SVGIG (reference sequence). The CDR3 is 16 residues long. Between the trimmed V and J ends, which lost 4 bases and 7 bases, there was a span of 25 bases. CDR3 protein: CAWTPMVRQLPGGYTF. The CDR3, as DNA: TGTGCCTGGACTCCTATGGTCCGACAGTTGCCTGGTGGCTACACCTTC.

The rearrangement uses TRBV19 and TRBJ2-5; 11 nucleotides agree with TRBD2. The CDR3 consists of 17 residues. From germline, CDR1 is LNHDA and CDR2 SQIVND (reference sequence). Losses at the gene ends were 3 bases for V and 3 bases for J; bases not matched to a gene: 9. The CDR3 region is CASSILAGGPLEETQYF. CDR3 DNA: TGTGCCAGTAGTATCTTAGCGGGGGGGCCGTTAGAAGAGACCCAGTACTTC.

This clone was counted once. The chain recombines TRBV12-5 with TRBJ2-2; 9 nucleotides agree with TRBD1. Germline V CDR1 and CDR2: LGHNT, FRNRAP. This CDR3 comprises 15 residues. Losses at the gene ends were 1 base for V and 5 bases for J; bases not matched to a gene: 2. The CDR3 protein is CASGLDRGLTGELFF. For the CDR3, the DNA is TGTGCTAGTGGTTTGGACAGGGGGCTGACCGGGGAGCTGTTTTTT.

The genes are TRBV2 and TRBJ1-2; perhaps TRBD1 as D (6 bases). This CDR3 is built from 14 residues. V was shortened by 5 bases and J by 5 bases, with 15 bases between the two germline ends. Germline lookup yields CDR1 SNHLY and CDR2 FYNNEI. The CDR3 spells CASSQQGAEYGYTF. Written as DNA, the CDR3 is TGTGCCAGCAGTCAACAGGGTGCGGAGTATGGCTACACCTTC.

The chain's CDR3 is CASSKNGPGQGSYTF. DNA of the CDR3: TGTGCCAGCAGTAAAAACGGTCCGGGACAGGGGTCCTACACCTTC. V usage is TRBV25-1 and J usage is TRBJ1-2; TRBD1 matches 10 bases. This CDR3 region has 15 residues. Germline lookup yields CDR1 MGHDK and CDR2 SYGVNS. V was clipped by 5 bases and J by 10 bases; unmatched bases: 13.

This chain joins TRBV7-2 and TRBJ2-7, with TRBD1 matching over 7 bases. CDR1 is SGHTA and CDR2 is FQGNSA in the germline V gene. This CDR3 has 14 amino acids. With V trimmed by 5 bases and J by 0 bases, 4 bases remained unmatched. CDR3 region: CASSPGGSSYEQYV. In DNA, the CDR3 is TGTGCCAGCAGCCCAGGGGGAAGCTCCTACGAGCAGTACGTC.

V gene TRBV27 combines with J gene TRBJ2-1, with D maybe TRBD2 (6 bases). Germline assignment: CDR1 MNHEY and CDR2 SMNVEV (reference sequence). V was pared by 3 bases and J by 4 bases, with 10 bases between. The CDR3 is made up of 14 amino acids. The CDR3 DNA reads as TGTGCCAGCAGTTTCGGGGGAAGGTACAATGAGCAGTTCTTC. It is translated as CASSFGGRYNEQFF.

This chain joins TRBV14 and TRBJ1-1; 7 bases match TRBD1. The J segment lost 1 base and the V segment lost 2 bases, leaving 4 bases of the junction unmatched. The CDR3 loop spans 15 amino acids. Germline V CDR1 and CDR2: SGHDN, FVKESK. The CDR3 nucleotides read TGTGCCAGCAGCCAATGGAGGGGGCGGAACACTGAAGCTTTCTTT. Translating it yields CASSQWRGRNTEAFF.

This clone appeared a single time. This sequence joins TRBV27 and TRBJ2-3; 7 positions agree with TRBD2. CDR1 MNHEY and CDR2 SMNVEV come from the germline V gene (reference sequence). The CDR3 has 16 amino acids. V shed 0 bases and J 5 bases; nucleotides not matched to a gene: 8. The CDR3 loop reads CASSLSSAGVGDTQYF. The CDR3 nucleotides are TGTGCCAGCAGTTTATCCTCTGCGGGGGTGGGAGATACGCAGTATTTT.

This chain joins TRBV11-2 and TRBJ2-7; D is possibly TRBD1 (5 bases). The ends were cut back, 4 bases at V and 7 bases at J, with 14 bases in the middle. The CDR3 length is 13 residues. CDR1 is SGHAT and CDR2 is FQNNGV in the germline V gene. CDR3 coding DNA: TGTGCCAGCAGCTCTACACACCCAGGGGAGCAGTACGTC. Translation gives CASSSTHPGEQYV.

CDR3 residues: CASSVGSEPEKLFF. CDR3 nucleotide sequence: TGTGCCAGCAGCGTAGGATCAGAACCTGAAAAACTGTTTTTT. The chain uses TRBV9 and TRBJ1-4; D ambiguous. The germline V gene encodes CDR1 SGDLS and CDR2 YYNGEE. CDR3 length: 14 residues. The V gene lost 0 bases and the J gene lost 7 bases, with 10 bases spanning the gap.